This T cell receptor (beta chain) was observed in a study of OX40 agonist ivuxolimab in advanced cancers. Study-wide background: Of the participants, around 43% had some prior anti-PD-1, anti-PD-L1 or anti-CTLA-4 therapy, which was allowed. Study-wide results and limits: Some nonresponders likewise displayed low normalized T-cell clonal expansion.

Enrollment shut out patients with autoimmune disease history or systemic immunosuppression. With baseline, cycle 4 day 1, and cycle 7 day 1 as timepoints, blood was sampled. Method: immunoSEQ multiplex PCR; TCRdb's copy keeps in-frame clones and lacks some. The table has about 110,000 clones, 90% seen once. Regarding this clone: What it binds is unknown.

Germline V gene data show CDR1 as SGDLS and CDR2 as YYNGEE. This CDR3 is built from 15 residues. The ends were cut back, 0 bases at V and 4 bases at J, with 10 bases in the middle. The V gene is TRBV9, the J gene TRBJ2-2, with D possibly being TRBD2 (6 bases). This specimen consisted of CD4+ or CD8+ T cells sorted from blood, obtained in a trial of the OX40 agonist ivuxolimab. The source is an adult with an advanced solid tumor such as melanoma, head and neck, liver or kidney cancer. The CDR3 DNA reads TGTGCCAGCAGCGTAGGGCGGGGTACCACCGGGGAGCTGTTTTTT. It encodes CASSVGRGTTGELFF.